The next 15 T cell receptor beta chains were all read from a single sample in a study of technical replicates of blood from a handful of donors. Assay used: immunoSEQ multiplex PCR; TCRdb lists only in-frame clones, some missing. The sample carries about 83,000 clones, over 85% recorded once. Material for sequencing was T cells isolated from PBMCs. All receptors come from a human donor in good health.

J is TRBJ2-7 and V is TRBV5-1; 10 bases fit TRBD2. With V trimmed by 2 bases and J by 5 bases, 4 bases remained unmatched. Germline CDR1 SGHRS, CDR2 YFSETQ. The CDR3 is 14 residues long. CDR3 amino acids: CASSFRSGRNEQYF. CDR3 nucleotide sequence: TGCGCCAGCAGCTTTCGTAGCGGGAGGAACGAGCAGTACTTC. The full variable domain, its missing parts supplied by reference TRBV5-1 and TRBJ2-7, is KAGVTQTPRYLIKTRGQQVTLSCSPISGHRSVSWYQQTPGQGLQFLFEYFSETQRNKGNFPGRFSGRQFSNSRSEMNVSTLELGDSALYLCASSFRSGRNEQYFGPGTRLTVT.

To note about this clone: This same CDR3 is encoded by further DNA sequences in the sample. V usage is TRBV7-2 and J usage is TRBJ2-2; D gene unclear. Germline V gene lookup returns CDR1 SGHTA and CDR2 FQGNSA. This CDR3 region has 14 residues. Trimming removed 1 base at V and 5 bases at J, with 8 bases between. The CDR3 reads CASSLERFTGELFF. The CDR3 DNA sequence: TGTGCCAGCAGCTTAGAGAGGTTTACCGGGGAGCTGTTTTTT.

The rearrangement links TRBV29-1 to TRBJ1-1, with a weak D call TRBD1 (6 bases). The CDR3 is 12 residues long. Looked up from germline, CDR1 is SQVTM and CDR2 is ANQGSEA. V was clipped by 0 bases and J by 12 bases, with 14 bases between them. The DNA for the CDR3 is TGCAGCGTTGAAGACAACAGGGATTTGCCTTTCTTT. This codes for CSVEDNRDLPFF.

The CDR3 spells CASSVGLGRSTDTQYF. For the CDR3, the DNA is TGTGCCAGCAGCGTGGGACTAGGTCGCAGCACAGATACGCAGTATTTT. This rearrangement joins TRBV9 to TRBJ2-3; 8 nucleotides align to TRBD2. This CDR3 comprises 16 residues. Unmatched junction bases numbered 5, after V lost 2 bases and J lost 0 bases. CDR1 and CDR2 (germline): SGDLS, YYNGEE. Variable domain in full (rest from reference TRBV9 and TRBJ2-3): DSGVTQTPKHLITATGQRVTLRCSPRSGDLSVYWYQQSLDQGLQFLIQYYNGEERAKGNILERFSAQQFPDLHSELNLSSLELGDSALYFCASSVGLGRSTDTQYFGPGTRLTVL.

The J gene is TRBJ2-2, the V gene TRBV29-1; unclear D gene. In germline, CDR1 is SQVTM, CDR2 ANQGSEA. The CDR3 runs to 13 residues. Trimming pared 3 bases from V and 0 bases from J, leaving 5 bases between. Here the CDR3 DNA reads TGCAGCGTTGACAGCGCGAACACCGGGGAGCTGTTTTTT. This codes for CSVDSANTGELFF.

The V and J genes are TRBV28 and TRBJ2-1; TRBD2 aligns across 10 bases. CDR3 size: 14 residues. Germline V CDR1 and CDR2: MDHEN, SYDVKM. V was clipped by 3 bases and J by 7 bases; unmatched bases: 3. The CDR3 loop is CASSFFSGRNEQFF. DNA for the CDR3: TGTGCCAGCAGTTTCTTTAGCGGGAGGAATGAGCAGTTCTTC.

V and J are TRBV7-2 and TRBJ2-2; tentatively, D is TRBD2 (5 bases). Germline-derived CDR1 and CDR2 are SGHTA and FQGNSA. The CDR3 length is 15 residues. Trimming removed 5 bases from V and 0 bases from J, with 10 bases in between. CDR3 bases: TGTGCCAGCAGCCCGGAACTAGCGAACACCGGGGAGCTGTTTTTT. This sequence encodes CASSPELANTGELFF.

The chain recombines TRBV27 with TRBJ1-2; no definite D call. V dropped 5 bases and J dropped 4 bases, with 11 bases sitting between them. Germline CDR1 is MNHEY and CDR2 is SMNVEV (reference sequence). The CDR3 has 13 amino acids. CDR3 coding DNA: TGTGCCAGCAGTCCGAGCGGGTCCTATGGCTACACCTTC. It specifies CASSPSGSYGYTF.

This sequence joins TRBV5-1 and TRBJ1-1, with a possible D match to TRBD1 (5 bases). The V gene lost 3 bases and the J gene lost 6 bases, with 18 bases spanning the gap. This CDR3 is built from 15 residues. Germline assignment: CDR1 SGHRS and CDR2 YFSETQ. This CDR3 is CASSSQGGAEAEAFF. The CDR3 DNA is TGCGCCAGCAGCTCCCAGGGAGGGGCAGAAGCTGAAGCTTTCTTT. Filled out from reference TRBV5-1 and TRBJ1-1, the complete variable domain reads KAGVTQTPRYLIKTRGQQVTLSCSPISGHRSVSWYQQTPGQGLQFLFEYFSETQRNKGNFPGRFSGRQFSNSRSEMNVSTLELGDSALYLCASSSQGGAEAEAFFGQGTRLTVV.

This chain joins TRBV27 and TRBJ2-3, with 9 nucleotides matching TRBD2. In germline, CDR1 is MNHEY, CDR2 SMNVEV (reference sequence). This CDR3 has 15 residues. V lost 2 bases to trimming and J lost 3 bases; unmatched junction nucleotides: 3. The CDR3 region is CASSLPSGGTDTQYF. CDR3 DNA: TGTGCCAGCAGTTTACCCAGCGGGGGGACAGATACGCAGTATTTT.

The V gene is TRBV29-1, the J gene TRBJ1-1, with TRBD1 matching over 7 bases. The CDR3 loop spans 13 amino acids. The V gene end was trimmed by 4 bases and the J gene end by 1 base; junction bases not matched to a gene: 3. In germline, CDR1 is SQVTM, CDR2 ANQGSEA. As DNA, the CDR3 is TGCAGCGTTGGACAGGGAGGGAACACTGAAGCTTTCTTT. The encoded protein is CSVGQGGNTEAFF.

The CDR3 sequence: CASSHRGLEETQYF. CDR3 DNA: TGTGCCAGCAGCCACAGAGGACTAGAAGAGACCCAGTACTTC. V is TRBV11-2 and J is TRBJ2-5, with 7 bases identical to TRBD2. Trimming took 5 bases from V and 3 from J; bases not matched to a gene: 6. In germline, CDR1 is SGHAT, CDR2 FQNNGV. This CDR3 has 14 amino acids.

The V call is TRBV10-3, the J call TRBJ2-2, with D possibly matching TRBD2 (6 bases). Between the trimmed V and J ends, which lost 0 bases and 6 bases, there was a span of 11 bases. Germline lookup yields CDR1 ENHRY and CDR2 SYGVKD. The CDR3 is made up of 15 amino acids. The CDR3 region is CAISESEGGAGELFF. The CDR3 DNA follows: TGTGCCATCAGTGAGTCGGAGGGAGGAGCCGGGGAGCTGTTTTTT.

The chain has TRBV19 and TRBJ1-1; unclear D gene. Deletions cut 5 bases from V and 2 bases from J, with 3 bases between. The CDR3 runs 11 residues. Germline V CDR1 and CDR2: LNHDA, SQIVND (reference sequence). The chain's CDR3 is CASSPNTEAFF. In nucleotides, the CDR3 is TGTGCCAGTAGTCCTAACACTGAAGCTTTCTTT.

J is TRBJ2-3 and V is TRBV5-4; D is perhaps TRBD2 (5 bases). Looked up from germline, CDR1 is SGHNT and CDR2 is YYREEE (reference sequence). The CDR3 has 15 residues. V was shortened by 1 base and J by 0 bases, with 9 bases between the two germline ends. CDR3 nucleotide sequence: TGTGCCAGCAGCTTGAGCGGTCTCAGCACAGATACGCAGTATTTT. Translating it yields CASSLSGLSTDTQYF.